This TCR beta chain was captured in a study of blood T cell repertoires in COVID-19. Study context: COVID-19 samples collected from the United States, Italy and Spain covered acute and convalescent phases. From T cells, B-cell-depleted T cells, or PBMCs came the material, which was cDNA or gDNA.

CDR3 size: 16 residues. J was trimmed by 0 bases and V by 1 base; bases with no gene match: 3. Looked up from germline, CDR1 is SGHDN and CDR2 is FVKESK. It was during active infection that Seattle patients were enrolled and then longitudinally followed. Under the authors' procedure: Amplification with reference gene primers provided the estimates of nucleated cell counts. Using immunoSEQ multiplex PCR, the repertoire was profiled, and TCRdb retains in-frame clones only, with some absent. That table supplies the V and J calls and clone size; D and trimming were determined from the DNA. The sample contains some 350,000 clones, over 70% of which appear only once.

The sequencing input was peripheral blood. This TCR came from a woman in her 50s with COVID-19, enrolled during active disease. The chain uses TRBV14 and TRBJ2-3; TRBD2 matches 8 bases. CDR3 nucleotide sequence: TGTGCCAGCAGCCAAGGGAGCGGGAGTAGCACAGATACGCAGTATTTT. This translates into CASSQGSGSSTDTQYF. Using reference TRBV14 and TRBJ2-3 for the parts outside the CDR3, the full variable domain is EAGVTQFPSHSVIEKGQTVTLRCDPISGHDNLYWYRRVMGKEIKFLLHFVKESKQDESGMPNNRFLAERTGGTYSTLKVQPAELEDSGVYFCASSQGSGSSTDTQYFGPGTRLTVL.